This T cell receptor (beta chain) was identified during a study of blood T cell repertoires in COVID-19. The age range of participants was about 18 to 100 years, with residence in approximately 25 US areas. Exposed participants came across a COVID-19 case within 2 weeks before study entry. In germline, CDR1 is MNHEY, CDR2 SVGAGI. Between the trimmed V and J ends, which lost 6 bases and 6 bases, there was a span of 15 bases. The CDR3 runs 14 residues. Repertoires were generated with immunoSEQ multiplex PCR, while TCRdb's copy carries only in-frame clones and drops some. This table holds 270,000 or so clones, around 93% found once.

The sample comprised PBMCs or T cells enriched from blood (not recorded which). The gene calls are TRBV6-5 and TRBJ1-5; possibly TRBD1 for D (5 bases). This clonotype was obtained from a man in his forties who had been exposed to COVID-19. The CDR3: CASSTAGVSQPQHF. CDR3 sequence (DNA): TGTGCCAGCAGCACCGCGGGGGTAAGTCAGCCCCAGCATTTT.